This TCR beta chain was profiled in a study of neoadjuvant nivolumab and ipilimumab in lung cancer. Findings and caveats of the study: Compared with tumor-adjacent uninvolved lung, resected tumors showed greater richness and clonality.

Libraries were prepared by immunoSEQ multiplex PCR; TCRdb keeps only in-frame clonotypes and omits some of them. The sample shows about 26,000 clones, roughly 80% of them seen only once. Comments on this clone: Antigen specificity is unknown.

Sequencing was performed on tumor tissue, taken after neoadjuvant nivolumab, alone or with ipilimumab, at or shortly before surgery. The clonotype was recovered from an adult with non-small cell lung cancer.

The CDR3 nucleotides are TGTGCCAGCAGTTTCGGACAGGGGTATGGCTACACCTTC. It codes for CASSFGQGYGYTF. The chain employs TRBV6-5 and TRBJ1-2, with TRBD1 identical over 9 bases. The germline V gene encodes CDR1 MNHEY and CDR2 SVGAGI. Trimming at V came to 4 bases and at J to 5 bases, leaving 2 bases not matched to a gene. The CDR3 consists of 13 residues.